The clone carrying this T cell receptor beta chain was seen repeatedly, ten times or more. What it recognizes is unknown. These data belong to a study of early T cells in non-severe SARS-CoV-2 infection. A single record per CDR3 protein comes from TCRdb applying MiXCR to the 5' RACE reads. Of tens of thousands of distinct CDR3 sequences listed, about a sixth were seen once; the top ten hold about 12%. Findings of the study overall: Comparison of clonotypes with VDJdb favored anti-spike CD8 responses while missing private and CD4 specificities.

V shed 6 bases and J shed 4 bases, with 11 bases lying between them. Germline loops: CDR1 SNHLY, CDR2 FYNNEI. The CDR3 sequence is 13 residues long. V gene TRBV2 combines with J gene TRBJ2-3, with D perhaps assigned TRBD1 or TRBD2 (5 bases each). This receptor was taken from an adult who was a healthcare worker with PCR-confirmed SARS-CoV-2 infection or an uninfected control (not recorded which). Source material: whole blood. For the CDR3, the DNA is TGTGCCAGCAGGGGACCGAACGCAGATACGCAGTATTTT. Its protein is CASRGPNADTQYF.